These 29 T cell receptor beta chains were all obtained from the same sample, sequenced in a study of blood T cell repertoires in COVID-19. Libraries were prepared by immunoSEQ multiplex PCR; TCRdb keeps only in-frame clonotypes and omits some of them. The data hold around 180,000 clones, with 70% to 90% observed a single time. Sequenced input: peripheral blood. The receptors originated from a man in his 70s with active or convalescent COVID-19.

This chain joins TRBV4-2 and TRBJ1-2; possible D gene TRBD1, 6 bases. CDR1 LGHNA and CDR2 YNFKEQ come from the germline V gene. V lost 5 bases to trimming and J lost 8 bases, with 21 bases between them. The CDR3 contains 15 residues. The CDR3 reads CASSKGAGEAEGYTF. The CDR3 region has the DNA TGTGCCAGCAGCAAAGGAGCAGGGGAAGCGGAGGGCTACACCTTC.

This clone was counted only a few times. The rearrangement uses TRBV11-2 and TRBJ1-6; 8 bases fit TRBD1. The CDR3 totals 14 residues. Germline lookup yields CDR1 SGHAT and CDR2 FQNNGV. The V gene end was trimmed by 5 bases and the J gene end by 7 bases; junction bases not matched to a gene: 4. The CDR3 DNA is TGTGCCAGCAGCCAGGACAGGGTAAATTCACCCCTCCACTTT. Its protein product is CASSQDRVNSPLHF.

This sequence joins TRBV7-3 and TRBJ1-6; D call uncertain. This CDR3 comprises 13 residues. Trimming removed 1 base at V and 7 bases at J, with 5 bases between. Germline loops: CDR1 SGHTA, CDR2 FQGTGA. CDR3 loop: CASSLRGNSPLHF. The CDR3 DNA sequence: TGTGCCAGCAGCTTAAGAGGAAATTCACCCCTCCACTTT.

The genes are TRBV5-8 and TRBJ2-6; TRBD1 matches 7 bases. CDR3 size: 18 residues. J lost 1 base, V lost 0 bases, and 7 bases had no gene match. Looked up from germline, CDR1 is SGHTS and CDR2 is YDEGEE. CDR3 bases: TGTGCCAGCAGCTTGGAAAAGGGGGCCTTTTCTGGGGCCAACGTCCTGACTTTC. Translation: CASSLEKGAFSGANVLTF.

This clone occurred a few times. V and J are TRBV19 and TRBJ2-1; tentative D call: TRBD2 (6 bases). The CDR3 extends over 15 amino acids. Trimming stripped 1 base from V and 5 bases from J, with 12 bases between. Per the germline V gene, CDR1 is LNHDA and CDR2 is SQIVND (reference sequence). The CDR3 loop reads CASSIASGLNNEQFF. DNA for the CDR3: TGTGCCAGTAGTATAGCCAGCGGACTAAACAATGAGCAGTTCTTC.

The chain carries TRBV28 and TRBJ2-5; TRBD2 matches 11 bases. This CDR3 region has 16 residues. V trimming: 6 bases; J trimming: 4 bases; junction bases outside the gene matches: 10. In germline, CDR1 is MDHEN, CDR2 SYDVKM. CDR3 nucleotides: TGTGCCAGCAGCTCCTACACTAGCGGGAGAAGAGAGACCCAGTACTTC. Its protein is CASSSYTSGRRETQYF.

The chain joins TRBV6-5 to TRBJ2-1; TRBD1 matches at 11 bases. The CDR3 is 13 residues long. Trimming at V came to 7 bases and at J to 8 bases, leaving 4 bases not matched to a gene. Germline V lookup: CDR1 MNHEY, CDR2 SVGAGI. This CDR3 is CASIRDRGDEQFF. In DNA form, the CDR3 reads TGTGCCAGCATTCGGGACAGGGGGGATGAGCAGTTCTTC.

The chain carries TRBV7-7 and TRBJ2-1, with TRBD2 identical over 15 bases. V dropped 4 bases and J dropped 7; count of bases not matched to a gene: 5. Looked up from germline, CDR1 is SSHAT and CDR2 is FNYEAQ (reference sequence). This CDR3 is built from 16 residues. CDR3 bases: TGTGCCAGCAGCTCCCGGACTAGCGGGGGGGAAAATGAGCAGTTCTTC. This codes for CASSSRTSGGENEQFF.

The CDR3 sequence: CASGSGQSNSPLHF. The CDR3 nucleotides read TGTGCTAGTGGTTCCGGACAGTCTAATTCACCCCTCCACTTT. This chain connects TRBV12-5 to TRBJ1-6; D perhaps matches TRBD1 (6 bases). The germline V and J ends were trimmed by 4 bases and 6 bases, with 10 bases remaining between them. Germline CDR1 LGHNT, CDR2 FRNRAP. The CDR3 length is 14 residues.

The chain employs TRBV30 and TRBJ2-1; TRBD1 might be the D (6 bases). The CDR3 sequence is 23 residues long. Trimming removed 0 bases at V and 3 bases at J, with 36 bases between. Germline CDR1 and CDR2: GTSNPN and SVGIG (reference sequence). The CDR3 region is CAWSVSPSTGRRQARLFYNEQFF. The CDR3 nucleotides read TGTGCCTGGAGTGTATCCCCTTCGACAGGTCGAAGGCAGGCGAGGCTTTTCTACAATGAGCAGTTCTTC. Variable domain in full (rest from reference TRBV30 and TRBJ2-1): SQTIHQWPATLVQPVGSPLSLECTVEGTSNPNLYWYRQAAGRGLQLLFYSVGIGQISSEVPQNLSASRPQDRQFILSSKKLLLSDSGFYLCAWSVSPSTGRRQARLFYNEQFFGPGTRLTVL.

The chain employs TRBV9 and TRBJ1-2; D is possibly TRBD1 (5 bases). There are 16 residues in the CDR3. The germline V gene encodes CDR1 SGDLS and CDR2 YYNGEE. The germline V and J ends were trimmed by 3 bases and 4 bases, with 19 bases remaining between them. Here the CDR3 reads CASSAPVGQESYGYTF. Written as DNA, the CDR3 is TGTGCCAGCAGCGCCCCCGTGGGGCAGGAATCCTATGGCTACACCTTC.

This chain links TRBV6-5 with TRBJ1-1; D possibly corresponds to TRBD1 (5 bases). CDR3 length: 15 amino acids. Germline loops: CDR1 MNHEY, CDR2 SVGAGI. V gave up 6 bases and J gave up 5 bases, with 19 bases separating them. The CDR3 bases are TGTGCCAGCAGAAGACCAGGGTGGGTGGGGACTGAAGCTTTCTTT. It is translated as CASRRPGWVGTEAFF.

This clone has only one observation. The rearrangement uses TRBV7-8 and TRBJ1-6; D gene unclear. Germline V lookup: CDR1 SGHVS, CDR2 FQNEAQ. Trimming took 1 base from V and 0 from J, leaving 10 bases between them. This CDR3 is 17 amino acids long. This CDR3 reads CASSLGPLSSYNSPLHF. CDR3 bases: TGTGCCAGCAGCTTAGGTCCCCTGAGCTCCTATAATTCACCCCTCCACTTT.

This chain uses TRBV18 with TRBJ2-7; possibly TRBD1 for D (6 bases). V lost 3 bases and J 2 bases, leaving 14 bases between the germline ends. The CDR3 has 15 residues. Germline CDR1 is KGHSH and CDR2 is LQKENI. The DNA for the CDR3 is TGTGCCAGCTCACCTGCCACAGGGAGTCCCTACGAGCAGTACTTC. Translating gives CASSPATGSPYEQYF.

The rearrangement links TRBV21-1 to TRBJ1-1; TRBD1, the table's D call, lacks a check against the DNA. TRBV21-1 is shown as a pseudogene. This CDR3 has 17 residues. The CDR3 coding sequence is TGTGCCAGCAGCACAGTGTTCTGTCACCACATGAACACTGAAGCTTTCTTT. Its protein is CASSTVFCHHMNTEAFF.

This clone came up once. V and J are TRBV7-2 and TRBJ2-2; 9 bases map to TRBD1. CDR1 is SGHTA, CDR2 FQGNSA, per germline. The CDR3 consists of 17 residues. V lost 5 bases and J lost 4; bases outside the gene matches: 11. CDR3 sequence: CASSLSPADRGTGELFF. CDR3 nucleotide sequence: TGTGCCAGCAGCCTTTCCCCAGCGGACAGGGGCACCGGGGAGCTGTTTTTT.

This chain joins TRBV19 and TRBJ2-1; 11 bases match TRBD2. The CDR3 is made up of 18 amino acids. CDR1 LNHDA and CDR2 SQIVND come from the germline V gene (reference sequence). Losses at the gene ends were 4 bases for V and 4 bases for J; bases not matched to a gene: 12. The CDR3 region is CASSSSGGAGGQYNEQFF. The CDR3 DNA reads TGTGCCAGTAGTAGTAGCGGGGGGGCGGGTGGACAATACAATGAGCAGTTCTTC.

The CDR3 sequence is CASIDRGRAGELFF. Written as DNA, the CDR3 is TGTGCCAGCATCGACAGGGGGCGGGCCGGGGAGCTGTTTTTT. The chain recombines TRBV5-4 with TRBJ2-2; 10 bases map to TRBD1. Looked up from germline, CDR1 is SGHNT and CDR2 is YYREEE (reference sequence). V lost 6 bases, J lost 6 bases, and 5 bases stayed unmatched. The CDR3 runs to 14 residues.

This chain joins TRBV29-1 and TRBJ2-5; 11 nucleotides agree with TRBD1. Germline V gene lookup returns CDR1 SQVTM and CDR2 ANQGSEA. The CDR3 covers 15 residues. Germline trimming cut 8 bases from V and 3 bases from J; bases unmatched to any gene: 11. The CDR3 loop is CSTHGTGGFEETQYF. The DNA for the CDR3 is TGCAGCACCCACGGGACAGGGGGATTTGAAGAGACCCAGTACTTC.

This chain links TRBV30 with TRBJ1-5; D is unclear. The CDR3 covers 14 residues. The V gene's germline CDR1 is GTSNPN and CDR2 SVGIG (reference sequence). Trimming pared 0 bases from V and 2 bases from J, leaving 8 bases between. DNA of the CDR3: TGTGCCTGGAGTGTCTCGGTTGGCAATCAGCCCCAGCATTTT. This sequence encodes CAWSVSVGNQPQHF. Variable domain in full (rest from reference TRBV30 and TRBJ1-5): SQTIHQWPATLVQPVGSPLSLECTVEGTSNPNLYWYRQAAGRGLQLLFYSVGIGQISSEVPQNLSASRPQDRQFILSSKKLLLSDSGFYLCAWSVSVGNQPQHFGDGTRLSIL.

CDR3 protein: CASSQGPGENYGYTF. For the CDR3, the DNA is TGCGCCAGCAGCCAAGGCCCCGGAGAGAACTATGGCTACACCTTC. The chain has TRBV4-3 and TRBJ1-2; D uncertain. The germline V gene has CDR1 LGHNA and CDR2 YSLEER. This CDR3 comprises 15 residues. Trimming shortened V by 1 base and J by 2 bases, and 11 bases separated the two germline ends.

The chain uses TRBV6-5 and TRBJ1-5; D is undetermined. With 2 bases removed from V and 4 bases from J, the gap between germline ends came to 6 bases. There are 13 residues in the CDR3. Germline values: CDR1 MNHEY, CDR2 SVGAGI. The DNA for the CDR3 is TGTGCCAGCAGTTACGGGAGTAATCAGCCCCAGCATTTT. Amino acid sequence: CASSYGSNQPQHF.

V usage is TRBV19 and J usage is TRBJ1-5; possibly TRBD1 for D (6 bases). V gave up 7 bases and J gave up 1 base, with 17 bases separating them. The CDR3 loop spans 16 amino acids. Germline V CDR1 and CDR2: LNHDA, SQIVND (reference sequence). CDR3 in amino acids: CASIIGGGQSNQPQHF. The DNA for the CDR3 is TGTGCCAGTATCATCGGGGGGGGGCAGAGCAATCAGCCCCAGCATTTT.

This clone was recorded only once. The chain joins TRBV19 to TRBJ1-6; no definite D call. Per the germline V gene, CDR1 is LNHDA and CDR2 is SQIVND (reference sequence). Trimming pared 5 bases from V and 9 bases from J, leaving 17 bases between. The CDR3 sequence is 15 residues long. DNA of the CDR3: TGTGCCAGTAGTGAGCGGGGTTTCCCCCGTTCACCCCTCCACTTT. Translated: CASSERGFPRSPLHF. Combining the CDR3 with reference TRBV19 and TRBJ1-6 gives the whole variable domain DGGITQSPKYLFRKEGQNVTLSCEQNLNHDAMYWYRQDPGQGLRLIYYSQIVNDFQKGDIAEGYSVSREKKESFPLTVTSAQKNPTAFYLCASSERGFPRSPLHFGNGTRLTVT.

This chain connects TRBV5-4 to TRBJ2-5; TRBD1 is a possible D gene (5 bases). The CDR3 contains 13 residues. The ends were cut back, 2 bases at V and 5 bases at J, with 10 bases in the middle. From germline, CDR1 is SGHNT and CDR2 YYREEE (reference sequence). The CDR3 DNA reads as TGTGCCAGCAGCTTAGAGGCAGGGGAGACCCAGTACTTC. Amino acid sequence: CASSLEAGETQYF.

The genes are TRBV6-5 and TRBJ1-6, with 9 bases matching TRBD1. The CDR3 is 14 residues long. Germline trimming cut 4 bases from V and 11 bases from J; bases unmatched to any gene: 6. Germline V gene lookup returns CDR1 MNHEY and CDR2 SVGAGI. DNA of the CDR3: TGTGCCAGCAGTTCAACAGGGGGCCGAGCACCCCTCCACTTT. It translates to CASSSTGGRAPLHF.

This chain joins TRBV9 and TRBJ2-2; TRBD2 matches 7 bases. V was clipped by 3 bases and J by 3 bases; unmatched bases: 14. Germline V lookup: CDR1 SGDLS, CDR2 YYNGEE. The CDR3 is made up of 18 amino acids. The CDR3 here is CASSARTRGLVDTGELFF. As DNA, the CDR3 is TGTGCCAGCAGCGCCCGGACCAGAGGACTAGTTGACACCGGGGAGCTGTTTTTT.

The chain recombines TRBV6-2 or TRBV6-3 with TRBJ1-3, with 7 bases identical to TRBD1. With V trimmed by 3 bases and J by 5 bases, 4 bases remained unmatched. Germline V CDR1 and CDR2: MNHEY, SVGEGT. The CDR3 is made up of 14 amino acids. The CDR3 is CASSYGDSRNTIYF. DNA for the CDR3: TGTGCCAGCAGTTATGGGGACAGCCGAAACACCATATATTTT.

The V call is TRBV27, the J call TRBJ2-5; tentatively, D is TRBD2 (6 bases). From germline, CDR1 is MNHEY and CDR2 SMNVEV (reference sequence). This CDR3 is built from 14 residues. V lost 1 base, J lost 4 bases, and 10 bases lay in between. CDR3 residues: CASSLWRGGETQYF. The DNA of the CDR3 is TGTGCCAGCAGTTTATGGAGGGGAGGAGAGACCCAGTACTTC.